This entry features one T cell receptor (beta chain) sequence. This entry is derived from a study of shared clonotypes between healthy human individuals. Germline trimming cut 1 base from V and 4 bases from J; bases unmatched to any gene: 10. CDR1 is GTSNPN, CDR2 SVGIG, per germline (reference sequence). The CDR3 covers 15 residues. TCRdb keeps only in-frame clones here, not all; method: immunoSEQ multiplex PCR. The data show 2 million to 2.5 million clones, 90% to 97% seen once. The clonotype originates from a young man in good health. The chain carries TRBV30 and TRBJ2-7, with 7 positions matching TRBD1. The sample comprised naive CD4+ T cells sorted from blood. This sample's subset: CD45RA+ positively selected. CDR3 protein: CAWSAKGADSYEQYF. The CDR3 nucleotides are TGTGCCTGGAGTGCGAAGGGGGCGGATTCGTACGAGCAGTACTTC.